This T cell receptor (beta chain) was sequenced for a study of cytomegalovirus exposure and HLA in healthy donors. Study-wide results and caveats: Common viral pathogens seemed to be connected with several of the most significant clusters, according to a later analysis. Excluded were some V segments that proved indistinguishable, including TRBV6-2 and TRBV6-3. Another analysis was done later, and it associated 17,000 or so TCR beta sequences with HLA alleles at 0.05 false discovery rate.

Germline-derived CDR1 and CDR2 are MGHRA and YSYEKL. The J segment lost 5 bases and the V segment lost 4 bases, leaving 2 bases of the junction unmatched. The CDR3 spans 13 residues. The primer mix had 60 Vbeta and 13 Jbeta primers. Clones were sequenced by immunoSEQ multiplex PCR, and TCRdb holds only the in-frame ones, with some missing. Among 100,000 to 150,000 clones, approximately 80% were seen once, and the ten largest hold roughly 13%. This clone was recorded at least ten times. Its matching antigen is unknown. At the DNA level, this CDR3 is encoded by other sequences in the same sample as well.

The sample taken for sequencing was PBMCs. The source of this sequence is a woman between 35 and 50 years old in good health and CMV-seropositive. The genes are TRBV4-1 and TRBJ1-5, with 7 bases that match TRBD1. CDR3: CASSRQGHQPQHF. The CDR3, as DNA: TGCGCCAGCAGCCGACAGGGCCATCAGCCCCAGCATTTT.